Following are 19 T cell receptor beta chains from one sample sequenced in a study of blood T cell repertoires in COVID-19. The table came from immunoSEQ multiplex PCR; TCRdb's copy has only in-frame clones and leaves some out. The sample lists 350,000 to 400,000 clones, about 88% occurring once. What was sequenced was PBMCs or T cells enriched from blood (not recorded which). Every receptor here comes from a young woman who had recovered from COVID-19.

The chain links TRBV29-1 to TRBJ2-3; 12 bases map to TRBD1. The CDR3 has 15 amino acids. Germline CDR1 and CDR2: SQVTM and ANQGSEA. J lost 1 base, V lost 4 bases, and 3 bases had no gene match. CDR3 sequence (DNA): TGCAGCGTTGCCGGGACAGGGGGCGGCACAGATACGCAGTATTTT. It codes for CSVAGTGGGTDTQYF.

The chain recombines TRBV30 with TRBJ1-2, with 7 bases that match TRBD1. The CDR3 is 14 amino acids. V gave up 1 base and J gave up 3 bases; unmatched junction bases: 5. Looked up from germline, CDR1 is GTSNPN and CDR2 is SVGIG (reference sequence). CDR3 protein: CAWSAITGDYGYTF. The CDR3 coding sequence is TGTGCCTGGAGTGCTATTACAGGGGACTATGGCTACACCTTC.

The V and J genes are TRBV28 and TRBJ2-7; 7 bases match TRBD1. Germline CDR1 MDHEN, CDR2 SYDVKM. V shed 6 bases, J shed 4 bases, and the junction held 6 bases outside the gene matches. The CDR3 consists of 13 residues. This CDR3 is CASRRDSGYEQYF. For the CDR3, the DNA is TGTGCCAGCAGAAGGGACAGCGGTTACGAGCAGTACTTC.

This chain joins TRBV5-1 and TRBJ1-2, with D perhaps TRBD1 (5 bases). This CDR3 is built from 15 residues. Trimming stripped 0 bases from V and 7 bases from J, with 16 bases between. Germline V gene data show CDR1 as SGHRS and CDR2 as YFSETQ. As DNA, the CDR3 is TGCGCCAGCAGCTTGGGGACATCGGGTTTGAGTGGCTACACCTTC. This codes for CASSLGTSGLSGYTF. The whole variable domain, remainder taken from reference TRBV5-1 and TRBJ1-2, is KAGVTQTPRYLIKTRGQQVTLSCSPISGHRSVSWYQQTPGQGLQFLFEYFSETQRNKGNFPGRFSGRQFSNSRSEMNVSTLELGDSALYLCASSLGTSGLSGYTFGSGTRLTVV.

The CDR3 nucleotides read TGTGCCAGCAGCGCCGGGACAGCTCACCAAGAGACCCAGTACTTC. Amino acids: CASSAGTAHQETQYF. This sequence joins TRBV7-3 and TRBJ2-5; 7 nucleotides line up with TRBD1. The CDR3 contains 15 residues. The germline V gene encodes CDR1 SGHTA and CDR2 FQGTGA. With 5 bases clipped from V and 0 bases from J, the junction kept 6 bases outside the gene matches.

J is TRBJ2-5 and V is TRBV12-5; possible D gene TRBD2, 5 bases. The V gene lost 1 base and the J gene lost 5 bases, with 8 bases spanning the gap. Germline V gene sequence: CDR1 LGHNT, CDR2 FRNRAP. This CDR3 comprises 13 residues. The DNA for the CDR3 is TGTGCTAGTGGTTTGGGGGAGCGGGAGACCCAGTACTTC. It encodes CASGLGERETQYF.

This chain joins TRBV6-5 and TRBJ2-7; D is unresolved. Trimming removed 8 bases from V and 4 bases from J, with 9 bases in between. Germline-derived CDR1 and CDR2 are MNHEY and SVGAGI. The CDR3 covers 11 residues. CDR3 region: CASASEYEQYF. The CDR3, as DNA: TGTGCCAGCGCGTCCGAATACGAGCAGTACTTC.

The rearrangement links TRBV9 to TRBJ1-4, with D maybe TRBD1 (5 bases). Germline V gives CDR1 SGDLS, CDR2 YYNGEE. The CDR3 totals 15 residues. V gave up 2 bases and J gave up 5 bases, with 13 bases separating them. The DNA for the CDR3 is TGTGCCAGCAGCGTCGGAATCTCAGGGAATGAAAAACTGTTTTTT. Translating it yields CASSVGISGNEKLFF.

In nucleotides, the CDR3 is TGTGCCAGCAGTGAGCGGGGAGAGGGCGGGGAGCTGTTTTTT. This gives the protein CASSERGEGGELFF. The rearrangement joins TRBV6-1 to TRBJ2-2; D possibly corresponds to TRBD2 (6 bases). Trimming pared 3 bases from V and 7 bases from J, leaving 12 bases between. The CDR3 has 14 residues. Germline V lookup: CDR1 MNHNS, CDR2 SASEGT.

The rearrangement links TRBV30 to TRBJ1-3; maybe TRBD1 (6 bases). The CDR3 covers 14 residues. Germline-derived CDR1 and CDR2 are GTSNPN and SVGIG (reference sequence). V lost 0 bases, J lost 2 bases, and 8 bases lay in between. In DNA, the CDR3 is TGTGCCTGGAGTGTAGGGGGACCTGGAAACACCATATATTTT. Its protein is CAWSVGGPGNTIYF.

This sequence joins TRBV20-1 and TRBJ1-2; unclear D gene. The germline V and J ends were trimmed by 3 bases and 7 bases, with 9 bases remaining between them. CDR1 is DFQATT, CDR2 SNEGSKA, per germline (reference sequence). The CDR3 extends over 11 amino acids. For the CDR3, the DNA is TGCAGTGCTAGGCGGGGTGCTGGCTACACCTTC. Translated, it gives CSARRGAGYTF.

V usage is TRBV7-6 and J usage is TRBJ2-7; a possible D gene is TRBD1 (6 bases). CDR3 length: 13 amino acids. Germline V CDR1 and CDR2: SGHVS, FNYEAQ. V lost 5 bases to trimming and J lost 7 bases, with 15 bases between them. The CDR3 DNA is TGTGCCAGCAGCCCCCAGAGGGGGTTTGAGCAGTACTTC. It yields the protein CASSPQRGFEQYF.

This chain connects TRBV5-5 to TRBJ1-1; 7 nucleotides line up with TRBD1. Germline CDR1 reads SGHKS; CDR2 reads YYEKEE (reference sequence). This CDR3 has 14 amino acids. V dropped 4 bases and J dropped 4; count of bases not matched to a gene: 7. The CDR3 here is CASSVASGGTEAFF. The CDR3 bases are TGTGCCAGCAGCGTCGCATCAGGGGGCACTGAAGCTTTCTTT. The entire variable domain, with the rest obtained from reference TRBV5-5 and TRBJ1-1, is as follows: DAGVTQSPTHLIKTRGQQVTLRCSPISGHKSVSWYQQVLGQGPQFIFQYYEKEERGRGNFPDRFSARQFPNYSSELNVNALLLGDSALYLCASSVASGGTEAFFGQGTRLTVV.

Here the CDR3 reads CASSSRQGNNSPLHF. The CDR3 DNA reads as TGCGCCAGCAGCTCACGGCAGGGGAATAATTCACCCCTCCACTTT. This chain joins TRBV5-1 and TRBJ1-6, with D possibly being TRBD1 (6 bases). CDR3 length equals 15 residues. The germline gives CDR1 SGHRS, CDR2 YFSETQ. The ends were cut back, 3 bases at V and 5 bases at J, with 12 bases in the middle.

The chain links TRBV18 to TRBJ1-6, with 9 bases matching TRBD1. CDR1 and CDR2 from the germline V gene are KGHSH and LQKENI. V trimming: 3 bases; J trimming: 6 bases; junction bases outside the gene matches: 3. This CDR3 is built from 15 residues. CDR3 loop: CASSPGQGSNSPLHF. The CDR3, as DNA: TGTGCCAGCTCACCGGGACAGGGAAGTAATTCACCCCTCCACTTT.

The CDR3: CAISVPIAGKAYEQYF. The DNA for the CDR3 is TGTGCCATCAGTGTACCGATTGCGGGGAAGGCCTACGAGCAGTACTTC. V usage is TRBV10-3 and J usage is TRBJ2-7; TRBD2 might be the D (6 bases). This CDR3 has 16 amino acids. The germline CDR1 and CDR2 sequences are ENHRY and SYGVKD. Trimming stripped 4 bases from V and 2 bases from J, with 18 bases between.

The chain uses TRBV2 and TRBJ1-5; D uncertain. CDR3 length: 16 residues. Germline CDR1 SNHLY, CDR2 FYNNEI. Trimming pared 5 bases from V and 0 bases from J, leaving 14 bases between. CDR3 in DNA: TGTGCCAGCAGTCACACCGACACGAATAGCAATCAGCCCCAGCATTTT. This gives the protein CASSHTDTNSNQPQHF.

CDR3 DNA: TGTGCCAGCAGCCAAGATGCGGGGGTGAATCAGCCCCAGCATTTT. Encoded protein: CASSQDAGVNQPQHF. The chain combines TRBV4-2 with TRBJ1-5, with TRBD1 as a possible D gene (5 bases). V shed 0 bases and J shed 4 bases, with 10 bases lying between them. Germline values: CDR1 LGHNA, CDR2 YNFKEQ. There are 15 residues in the CDR3.

The CDR3 is CASSQSGSAEAFF. DNA for the CDR3: TGTGCCAGCAGCCAATCCGGGTCCGCTGAAGCTTTCTTT. The rearrangement joins TRBV7-9 to TRBJ1-1; D is undetermined. V was shortened by 5 bases and J by 6 bases, with 13 bases between the two germline ends. This CDR3 has 13 residues. Germline CDR1 reads SEHNR; CDR2 reads FQNEAQ (reference sequence).